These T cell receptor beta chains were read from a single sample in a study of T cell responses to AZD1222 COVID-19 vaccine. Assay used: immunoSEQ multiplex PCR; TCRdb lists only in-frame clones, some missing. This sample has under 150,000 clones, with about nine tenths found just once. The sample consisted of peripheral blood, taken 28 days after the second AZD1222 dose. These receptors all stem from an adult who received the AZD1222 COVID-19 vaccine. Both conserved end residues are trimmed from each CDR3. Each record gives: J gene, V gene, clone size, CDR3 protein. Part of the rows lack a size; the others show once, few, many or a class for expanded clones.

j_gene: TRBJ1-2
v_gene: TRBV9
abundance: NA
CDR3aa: ASSVGGAGTTGYGYT

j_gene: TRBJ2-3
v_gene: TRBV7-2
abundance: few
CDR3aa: ASSLVGQFTDTQY

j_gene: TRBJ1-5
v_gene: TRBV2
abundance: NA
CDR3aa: ASSVQGAGQPQH

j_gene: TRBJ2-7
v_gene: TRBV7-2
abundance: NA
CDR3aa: ASSLAGDQEEQY

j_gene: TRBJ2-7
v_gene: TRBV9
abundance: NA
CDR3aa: ASSVGSRSSYEQY

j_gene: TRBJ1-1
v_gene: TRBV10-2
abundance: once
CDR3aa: ATTRALNTEAF

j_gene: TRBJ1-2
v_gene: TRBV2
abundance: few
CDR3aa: ASSVVTKANGYT

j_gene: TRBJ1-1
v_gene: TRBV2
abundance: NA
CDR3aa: ASSGGTGGAGTEAF

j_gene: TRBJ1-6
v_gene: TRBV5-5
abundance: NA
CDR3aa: ASSLVSRGNSPLH

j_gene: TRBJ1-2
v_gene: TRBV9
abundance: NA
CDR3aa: ASSDLKGNYGYT

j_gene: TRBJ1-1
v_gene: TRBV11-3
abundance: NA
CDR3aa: ASSSEGRVAEAF

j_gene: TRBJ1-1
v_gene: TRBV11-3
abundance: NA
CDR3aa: ASSPPGGINTEAF

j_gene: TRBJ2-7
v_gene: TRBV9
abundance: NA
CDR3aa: ASSVDGGQLYEQY

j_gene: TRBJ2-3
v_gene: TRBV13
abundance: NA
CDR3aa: ASSSDRGSTDTQY

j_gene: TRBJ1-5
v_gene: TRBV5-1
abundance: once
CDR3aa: ASSLAQGGQPQH

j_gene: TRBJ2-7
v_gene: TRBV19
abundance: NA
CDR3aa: ASRSAGQGKNEQY

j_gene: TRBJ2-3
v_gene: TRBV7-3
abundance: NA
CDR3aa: ASSPPGQGTHTQY

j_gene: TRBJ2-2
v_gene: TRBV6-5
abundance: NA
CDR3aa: ASVQPNTGELF

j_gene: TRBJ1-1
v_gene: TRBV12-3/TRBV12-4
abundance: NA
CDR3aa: ASSPGRVTEAF

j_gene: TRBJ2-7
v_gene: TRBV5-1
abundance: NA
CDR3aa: ASRGTSGMRTEQY

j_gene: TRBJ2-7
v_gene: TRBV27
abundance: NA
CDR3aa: ASRALGTGGNEQY

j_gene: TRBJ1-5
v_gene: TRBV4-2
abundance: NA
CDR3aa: ASSQDNEVSNQPQH

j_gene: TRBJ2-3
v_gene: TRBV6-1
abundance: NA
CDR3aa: ASSEGDGRGTDTQY

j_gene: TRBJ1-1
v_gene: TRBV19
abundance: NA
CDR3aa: ASSSWTGTGDTEAF

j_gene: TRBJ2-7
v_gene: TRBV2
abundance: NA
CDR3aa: ASSYSQEAPYEQY

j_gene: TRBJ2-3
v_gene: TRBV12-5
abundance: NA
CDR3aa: ASGEGQESTDTQY

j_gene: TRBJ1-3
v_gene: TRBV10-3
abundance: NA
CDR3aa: AIRDGSSGNTIY

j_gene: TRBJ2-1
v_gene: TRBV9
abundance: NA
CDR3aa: ASSVSSGQDYNEQF

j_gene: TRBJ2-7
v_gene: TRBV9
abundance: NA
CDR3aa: ASSPGLAGRNEQY

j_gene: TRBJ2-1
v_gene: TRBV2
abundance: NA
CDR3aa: ASSGQSAYNEQF

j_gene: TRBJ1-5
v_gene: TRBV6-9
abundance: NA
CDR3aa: ASSKQGNSSHSNQPQH

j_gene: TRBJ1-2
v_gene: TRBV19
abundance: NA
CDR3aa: ASSISSSYGYT

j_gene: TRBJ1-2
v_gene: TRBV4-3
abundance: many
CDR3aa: ASSQDPGGYGYT

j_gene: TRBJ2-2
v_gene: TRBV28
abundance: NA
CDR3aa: ASRKPGRRAGELF

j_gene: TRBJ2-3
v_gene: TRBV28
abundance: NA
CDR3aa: ASSLSYRGTDTQY

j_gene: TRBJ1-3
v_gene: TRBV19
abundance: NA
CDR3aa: ASTPQGHFGNTIY

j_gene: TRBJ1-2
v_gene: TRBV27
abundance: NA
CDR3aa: ASSRGRGGYT

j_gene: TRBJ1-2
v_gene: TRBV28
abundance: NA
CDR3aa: ASSSNPGVGYT

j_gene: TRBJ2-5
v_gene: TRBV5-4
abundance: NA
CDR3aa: ASSFPLAGAAETQY

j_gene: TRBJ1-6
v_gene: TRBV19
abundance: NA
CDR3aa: ASSVQGDSPLH

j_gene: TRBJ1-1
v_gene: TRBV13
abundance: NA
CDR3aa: ASSPTGVAEAF